Listed here are 27 T cell receptor beta chains from one sample, sequenced in a study of blood T cell repertoires in COVID-19. Assay used: immunoSEQ multiplex PCR; TCRdb lists only in-frame clones, some missing. The table has around 330,000 clones, more than 90% seen once. Input material: PBMCs or T cells enriched from blood (not recorded which). The receptors here all came from a man in his sixties who had recovered from COVID-19.

The CDR3, as DNA: TGTGCCAGGGGACAGAGGCCTCCCTACGAGCAGTACTTC. Protein product: CARGQRPPYEQYF. This chain joins TRBV19 and TRBJ2-7; the match to TRBD1 covers 7 bases. Germline V CDR1 and CDR2: LNHDA, SQIVND (reference sequence). The CDR3 consists of 13 residues. V dropped 9 bases and J dropped 2; count of bases not matched to a gene: 7. Full variable domain (missing parts from reference TRBV19 and TRBJ2-7): DGGITQSPKYLFRKEGQNVTLSCEQNLNHDAMYWYRQDPGQGLRLIYYSQIVNDFQKGDIAEGYSVSREKKESFPLTVTSAQKNPTAFYLCARGQRPPYEQYFGPGTRLTVT.

V usage is TRBV7-2 and J usage is TRBJ1-1; a weak D match, TRBD1 (6 bases). This CDR3 has 13 residues. V was clipped by 1 base and J by 9 bases, with 12 bases between them. Germline assignment: CDR1 SGHTA and CDR2 FQGNSA. The CDR3 sequence: CASSLVVTGKAFF. The CDR3 bases are TGTGCCAGCAGCTTAGTGGTGACAGGTAAAGCTTTCTTT.

The CDR3 protein is CASSLNWGVGTEAFF. CDR3 in DNA: TGTGCCAGCAGCTTAAATTGGGGGGTCGGCACTGAAGCTTTCTTT. The V and J genes are TRBV7-2 and TRBJ1-1; D perhaps matches TRBD1 (5 bases). This CDR3 is built from 15 residues. Trimming stripped 2 bases from V and 4 bases from J, with 14 bases between. Germline V lookup: CDR1 SGHTA, CDR2 FQGNSA.

V usage is TRBV6-5 and J usage is TRBJ2-4; D possibly corresponds to TRBD1 (6 bases). The CDR3 has 15 amino acids. CDR1 is MNHEY, CDR2 SVGAGI, per germline. V lost 5 bases, J lost 0 bases, and 11 bases lay in between. CDR3 bases: TGTGCCAGCAGTAGCGACAGGTTAGCCAAAAACATTCAGTACTTC. As protein: CASSSDRLAKNIQYF.

The rearrangement links TRBV11-2 to TRBJ1-2; 10 bases are a match to TRBD1. The J segment lost 8 bases and the V segment lost 6 bases, leaving 12 bases of the junction unmatched. The CDR3 has 15 residues. The V gene's germline CDR1 is SGHAT and CDR2 FQNNGV. The DNA for the CDR3 is TGTGCCAGCAGTTCGTTAAAGGGGACAGGGGACGGCTACACCTTC. Its translation: CASSSLKGTGDGYTF. Combining the CDR3 with reference TRBV11-2 and TRBJ1-2 gives the whole variable domain EAGVAQSPRYKIIEKRQSVAFWCNPISGHATLYWYQQILGQGPKLLIQFQNNGVVDDSQLPKDRFSAERLKGVDSTLKIQPAKLEDSAVYLCASSSLKGTGDGYTFGSGTRLTVV.

The chain joins TRBV4-2 to TRBJ1-2; tentatively, D is TRBD1 (5 bases). Per germline, CDR1 LGHNA and CDR2 YNFKEQ. CDR3 length: 17 amino acids. The ends were cut back, 1 base at V and 4 bases at J, with 19 bases in the middle. CDR3 loop: CASSQGWPGAEVYGYTF. DNA for the CDR3: TGTGCCAGCAGCCAAGGCTGGCCTGGGGCAGAGGTCTATGGCTACACCTTC.

The CDR3 region is CASSPPGGLVRYTF. The CDR3 DNA is TGTGCCAGCAGCCCCCCCGGGGGGCTGGTTCGCTACACCTTC. This rearrangement joins TRBV3-1 (or the pseudogene TRBV3-2) to TRBJ1-2, with D possibly matching TRBD1 (6 bases). The CDR3 is 14 residues long. Trimming removed 4 bases at V and 9 bases at J, with 18 bases between. Per germline, CDR1 LGHDT and CDR2 YNNKEL (reference sequence).

V is TRBV4-1 and J is TRBJ2-7; no definite D call. The length of the CDR3 is 15 residues. Germline-derived CDR1 and CDR2 are MGHRA and YSYEKL. V lost 0 bases, J lost 1 base, and 10 bases lay in between. The DNA for the CDR3 is TGCGCCAGCAGCCAAGAGGAGTATCTTTCCTACGAGCAGTACTTC. Encoded protein: CASSQEEYLSYEQYF.

V is TRBV6-5 and J is TRBJ1-2; D not resolved. Germline V gene sequence: CDR1 MNHEY, CDR2 SVGAGI. CDR3 length equals 13 residues. The ends were cut back, 6 bases at V and 4 bases at J, with 12 bases in the middle. CDR3 loop: CASSVTRFYGYTF. DNA of the CDR3: TGTGCCAGCAGCGTGACACGGTTCTATGGCTACACCTTC.

The rearrangement links TRBV28 to TRBJ2-7; the D gene is possibly TRBD2 (5 bases). The CDR3 has 12 residues. The germline CDR1 and CDR2 sequences are MDHEN and SYDVKM. Between the trimmed V and J ends, which lost 6 bases and 7 bases, there was a span of 13 bases. The CDR3 nucleotides are TGTGCCAGCAGACCGGACTGGGGTGAGCAGTACTTC. Protein product: CASRPDWGEQYF.

The chain combines TRBV12-3 or TRBV12-4 with TRBJ2-3, with D perhaps matching TRBD2 (5 bases). The CDR3 runs 13 residues. V lost 1 base to trimming and J lost 10 bases, with 12 bases between them. The CDR3 region has the DNA TGTGCCAGCAGTTTAGTTCAATGGGGAGCGCAGTATTTT. Amino acids: CASSLVQWGAQYF.

This chain uses TRBV6-5 with TRBJ2-7; 7 bases map to TRBD1. Per the germline V gene, CDR1 is MNHEY and CDR2 is SVGAGI. Trimming took 5 bases from V and 2 from J; bases not matched to a gene: 6. The CDR3 is made up of 14 amino acids. CDR3 amino acids: CASSLRDSPYEQYF. The DNA of the CDR3 is TGTGCCAGCAGTCTCCGGGACAGCCCCTACGAGCAGTACTTC.

This CDR3 is CASSPLSRQGGRRGELFF. DNA of the CDR3: TGTGCCAGCTCACCACTTTCGCGGCAGGGAGGTCGGCGTGGGGAGCTGTTTTTT. The chain employs TRBV18 and TRBJ2-2, with D tentatively TRBD2 (6 bases). The CDR3 has 18 amino acids. Germline V gene data show CDR1 as KGHSH and CDR2 as LQKENI. V was pared by 1 base and J by 8 bases, with 23 bases between.

This chain uses TRBV27 with TRBJ1-2; D remains ambiguous. V gave up 0 bases and J gave up 3 bases, with 8 bases separating them. CDR3 length: 14 amino acids. In germline, CDR1 is MNHEY, CDR2 SMNVEV (reference sequence). CDR3 in amino acids: CASSLSRTHYGYTF. The CDR3 nucleotides are TGTGCCAGCAGTTTATCGCGCACCCACTATGGCTACACCTTC.

This sequence joins TRBV7-6 and TRBJ2-7; TRBD1 matches at 9 bases. This CDR3 region has 14 residues. The V segment lost 5 bases and the J segment 4 bases; nucleotides outside the gene matches: 6. Germline CDR1 SGHVS, CDR2 FNYEAQ. CDR3 loop: CASSLMGQGYEQYF. The CDR3 nucleotides are TGTGCCAGCAGCCTAATGGGACAGGGATACGAGCAGTACTTC.

The CDR3 DNA sequence: TGTGCCAGCAGCTTAGGTATCGCGCGGGAAGCTTTCTTT. Translated, it gives CASSLGIAREAFF. V is TRBV11-2 and J is TRBJ1-1; D is ambiguous. Trimming removed 1 base from V and 8 bases from J, with 11 bases in between. Germline V gene lookup returns CDR1 SGHAT and CDR2 FQNNGV. This CDR3 contains 13 residues.

The rearrangement joins TRBV5-1 to TRBJ1-1; TRBD1 aligns across 9 bases. The length of the CDR3 is 17 residues. After removal of 0 bases from V and 6 bases from J, the junction contained 12 bases not matched to a gene. The germline V gene encodes CDR1 SGHRS and CDR2 YFSETQ. CDR3 sequence: CASSLALTGTGYAEAFF. In nucleotides, the CDR3 is TGCGCCAGCAGCTTGGCCCTCACCGGGACAGGGTACGCTGAAGCTTTCTTT.

The chain carries TRBV5-1 and TRBJ1-2, with 9 bases aligning to TRBD1. Germline values: CDR1 SGHRS, CDR2 YFSETQ. The length of the CDR3 is 15 residues. V shed 4 bases, J shed 1 base, and the junction held 5 bases outside the gene matches. The CDR3 reads CASSPRTGDNYGYTF. The CDR3 nucleotides are TGCGCCAGCAGCCCCCGGACAGGGGATAACTATGGCTACACCTTC.

The chain employs TRBV7-8 and TRBJ2-1; 10 positions match TRBD2. In germline, CDR1 is SGHVS, CDR2 FQNEAQ. CDR3 length: 18 residues. Trimming cost V 0 bases and J 4 bases; bases outside gene matches: 9. Here the CDR3 DNA reads TGTGCCAGCAGCTTAGCGCTAGCGGGGGCAACCACTTACAATGAGCAGTTCTTC. Amino acids: CASSLALAGATTYNEQFF.

This chain connects TRBV29-1 to TRBJ2-2, with a tentative D call TRBD1 (6 bases). The germline V gene encodes CDR1 SQVTM and CDR2 ANQGSEA. V was shortened by 6 bases and J by 5 bases, with 10 bases between the two germline ends. The CDR3 runs to 12 residues. CDR3 protein: CSVLGQTGELFF. For the CDR3, the DNA is TGCAGCGTCCTCGGACAGACCGGGGAGCTGTTTTTT.

This chain connects TRBV7-8 to TRBJ2-7; 9 bases line up with TRBD1. The trim removed 4 bases at V and 2 bases at J, leaving 6 bases unmatched. Germline CDR1 reads SGHVS; CDR2 reads FQNEAQ. The CDR3 covers 15 residues. DNA of the CDR3: TGTGCCAGCAGCTACAGGGGGCGACCAACCTACGAGCAGTACTTC. Its protein is CASSYRGRPTYEQYF.

J is TRBJ2-7 and V is TRBV9; 9 bases fit TRBD2. This CDR3 is 15 amino acids long. Germline trimming cut 2 bases from V and 3 bases from J; bases unmatched to any gene: 6. Germline-derived CDR1 and CDR2 are SGDLS and YYNGEE. The CDR3 DNA follows: TGTGCCAGCAGCGTGAGCGGGGGGTGGGGCTACGAGCAGTACTTC. Its translation is CASSVSGGWGYEQYF. The full variable domain, rest sourced from reference TRBV9 and TRBJ2-7, is DSGVTQTPKHLITATGQRVTLRCSPRSGDLSVYWYQQSLDQGLQFLIQYYNGEERAKGNILERFSAQQFPDLHSELNLSSLELGDSALYFCASSVSGGWGYEQYFGPGTRLTVT.

This clone was seen once. The rearrangement links TRBV29-1 to TRBJ2-1; 7 bases map to TRBD1. Germline V gives CDR1 SQVTM, CDR2 ANQGSEA. The CDR3 consists of 14 residues. The V and J ends lost 1 base and 8 bases, in that order; junction bases with no gene match: 8. CDR3 in amino acids: CSVEVQGSHDEQFF. The DNA for the CDR3 is TGCAGCGTTGAAGTACAGGGGAGTCACGATGAGCAGTTCTTC.

The chain uses TRBV5-1 and TRBJ1-1, with D unclear. The CDR3 extends over 14 amino acids. The ends were cut back, 0 bases at V and 4 bases at J, with 10 bases in the middle. Germline CDR1 reads SGHRS; CDR2 reads YFSETQ. The CDR3 loop is CASSLGTEGTEAFF. Written as DNA, the CDR3 is TGCGCCAGCAGCTTGGGGACGGAGGGCACTGAAGCTTTCTTT. The variable domain in full, completed from reference TRBV5-1 and TRBJ1-1, reads KAGVTQTPRYLIKTRGQQVTLSCSPISGHRSVSWYQQTPGQGLQFLFEYFSETQRNKGNFPGRFSGRQFSNSRSEMNVSTLELGDSALYLCASSLGTEGTEAFFGQGTRLTVV.

This rearrangement joins TRBV11-2 to TRBJ1-2; a weak D match, TRBD1 (5 bases). From germline, CDR1 is SGHAT and CDR2 FQNNGV. This CDR3 has 14 residues. Trimming cost V 5 bases and J 7 bases, with 17 bases left between them. This CDR3 reads CASSTGARQGGYTF. CDR3 DNA sequence: TGTGCCAGCAGCACTGGGGCCCGGCAGGGTGGCTACACCTTC. Drawing the rest from reference TRBV11-2 and TRBJ1-2, the complete variable domain is EAGVAQSPRYKIIEKRQSVAFWCNPISGHATLYWYQQILGQGPKLLIQFQNNGVVDDSQLPKDRFSAERLKGVDSTLKIQPAKLEDSAVYLCASSTGARQGGYTFGSGTRLTVV.

This rearrangement joins TRBV18 to TRBJ1-5; D is unresolved. The germline V gene has CDR1 KGHSH and CDR2 LQKENI. Trimming cost V 3 bases and J 0 bases, with 9 bases left between them. The CDR3 totals 15 residues. The CDR3 protein is CASSPWEASNQPQHF. Here the CDR3 DNA reads TGTGCCAGCTCACCCTGGGAGGCTAGCAATCAGCCCCAGCATTTT.

The gene calls are TRBV6-5 and TRBJ1-2; no clear D. This CDR3 contains 13 residues. Trimming shortened V by 6 bases and J by 2 bases, and 10 bases separated the two germline ends. CDR1 and CDR2 (germline): MNHEY, SVGAGI. The CDR3 DNA follows: TGTGCCAGCAGCCCGCAGGTCAACTATGGCTACACCTTC. Amino acids: CASSPQVNYGYTF.